This T cell receptor beta chain was captured in a study of blood T cells in healthy people across ages. The study's findings and limits: With age, beta diversity per million T cells declined roughly linearly, significantly by 35 to 40.

Each donor's blood draw was roughly 9.5 milliliters of peripheral blood. To note about this clonotype: Its antigen is not known.

A second PCR of about 7 to 12 cycles used a sample-barcoded 5' primer and a J-beta primer mix. Unique molecular identifiers of 12 random nucleotides labeled each cDNA. Via MiXCR, TCRdb re-called the 5' RACE reads, giving one row per CDR3 protein. The top ten clones hold roughly 2% of a sample with 1.5 million to 2 million distinct CDR3 sequences, roughly 50% of them seen once. V shed 3 bases and J shed 6 bases, with 14 bases lying between them. The length of the CDR3 is 14 residues. The source is a woman between 40 and 55 years old in good health. The chain joins TRBV12-3 or TRBV12-4 to TRBJ1-2; weak D call: TRBD1 (6 bases). The sequenced sample consisted of blood. CDR3 nucleotides: TGTGCCAGCAGTTTTTCACAGGGAGTCGATGGCTACACCTTC. Its translation: CASSFSQGVDGYTF.